This T cell receptor beta chain originates from a study of response to subunit inactivated influenza vaccine. This CDR3 comprises 17 residues. Germline V gives CDR1 DFQATT, CDR2 SNEGSKA (reference sequence). Germline trimming cut 3 bases from V and 3 bases from J; bases unmatched to any gene: 11. This clonotype was found many times. Its target is not known. One entry per CDR3 protein, called by TCRdb with MiXCR from the RT-PCR reads. This table has under 200,000 distinct CDR3 sequences, approximately 10% appearing once. Study-level points and caveats: New T cells are recruited in small numbers by each seasonal influenza vaccination, according to the authors' suggestion.

The specimen was non-naive T cells sorted from PBMCs, collected roughly 47 days after vaccination. The TCR was taken from a man between 45 and 60 years old who received an inactivated influenza vaccine. The genes are TRBV20-1 and TRBJ2-3; 11 nucleotides agree with TRBD1. CDR3 residues: CSASYLGQGAFTDTQYF. The CDR3 DNA is TGCAGTGCTAGTTATTTAGGACAGGGGGCTTTTACAGATACGCAGTATTTT.